The 16 T cell receptor beta chains below come from one sample, sequenced in a study of PD-1 blockade in classical Hodgkin lymphoma. Time point noted: cycle 4 day 1 (C4D1), after less than seven weeks of nivolumab. Every one of the patients relapsed after autologous stem cell transplantation (brentuximab vedotin exposure was variable). Only in-frame clones appear in the TCRdb table, and some are missing; sequencing was by immunoSEQ multiplex PCR. The sample holds about 6,700 clones, 76% seen once. The source was peripheral blood mononuclear cells (PBMCs), collected before the fourth cycle of nivolumab. All receptors derive from a human donor with classical Hodgkin lymphoma.

The chain carries TRBV5-4 and TRBJ2-5; 7 bases agree with TRBD2. Trimming cost V 0 bases and J 4 bases; bases outside gene matches: 6. The V gene's germline CDR1 is SGHNT and CDR2 YYREEE (reference sequence). The CDR3 is 15 residues long. In DNA, the CDR3 is TGTGCCAGCAGCTTGGTCCGCGGGGAGGGAGAGACCCAGTACTTC. It codes for CASSLVRGEGETQYF. The complete variable domain, with remaining parts taken from reference TRBV5-4 and TRBJ2-5, reads ETGVTQSPTHLIKTRGQQVTLRCSSQSGHNTVSWYQQALGQGPQFIFQYYREEENGRGNFPPRFSGLQFPNYSSELNVNALELDDSALYLCASSLVRGEGETQYFGPGTRLLVL.

About this clone itself: This clone may be a read error of a much larger clone one base away. In DNA form, the CDR3 reads TGCGTCAGCAGCCAAGATCCCGTCACTGAAGCTTTCTTT. It translates to CVSSQDPVTEAFF. The rearrangement links TRBV4-1 to TRBJ1-1; no clear D gene. There are 13 residues in the CDR3. Germline V gene data show CDR1 as MGHRA and CDR2 as YSYEKL.

This chain uses TRBV27 with TRBJ1-4; 7 bases are a match to TRBD1. This CDR3 spans 13 amino acids. The junction had 1 base not matched to a gene; V was cut back by 3 bases and J by 6 bases. The germline gives CDR1 MNHEY, CDR2 SMNVEV (reference sequence). The CDR3 loop reads CASSFQGDEKLFF. The CDR3 DNA sequence: TGTGCCAGCAGTTTTCAGGGGGATGAAAAACTGTTTTTT.

CDR3 region: CASSLSRRPGANNEQFF. The CDR3 DNA reads TGTGCCAGCAGTTTATCCCGAAGACCGGGGGCCAACAATGAGCAGTTCTTC. V is TRBV27 and J is TRBJ2-1; D is possibly TRBD1 or TRBD2 (6 bases each). Germline assignment: CDR1 MNHEY and CDR2 SMNVEV (reference sequence). The V end lost 0 bases, the J end lost 5 bases, and 17 bases lay between the germline ends. The CDR3 has 17 amino acids.

The J gene is TRBJ1-2, the V gene TRBV18; 8 bases map to TRBD1. The CDR3 is 15 amino acids. The V gene's germline CDR1 is KGHSH and CDR2 LQKENI. V lost 3 bases, J lost 7 bases, and 10 bases stayed unmatched. CDR3 protein: CASSPTGGGAVGYTF. CDR3 nucleotides: TGTGCCAGCTCACCCACAGGGGGGGGCGCGGTTGGCTACACCTTC.

In this sample, this clone turned up once. This chain links TRBV15 with TRBJ2-7; tentative D call: TRBD2 (6 bases). The germline CDR1 and CDR2 sequences are LNHNV and YYDKDF (reference sequence). This CDR3 spans 16 amino acids. Between the trimmed V and J ends, which lost 4 bases and 1 base, there was a span of 17 bases. This CDR3 reads CATSKRPGLTSYEQYF. For the CDR3, the DNA is TGTGCCACCAGCAAACGTCCGGGACTTACGTCCTACGAGCAGTACTTC. The full variable domain, completed using reference TRBV15 and TRBJ2-7, is DAMVIQNPRYQVTQFGKPVTLSCSQTLNHNVMYWYQQKSSQAPKLLFHYYDKDFNNEADTPDNFQSRRPNTSFCFLDIRSPGLGDTAMYLCATSKRPGLTSYEQYFGPGTRLTVT.

The J gene is TRBJ2-7, the V gene TRBV6-6, with a weak D call TRBD2 (6 bases). The CDR3 covers 15 residues. The germline V gene has CDR1 MNHNY and CDR2 SVGAGI (reference sequence). The V end was cut by 6 bases, the J end by 0 bases, with 15 bases between. CDR3 residues: CASRPQAGFSYEQYF. CDR3 in DNA: TGTGCCAGCAGGCCTCAAGCGGGCTTCTCCTACGAGCAGTACTTC.

The chain links TRBV2 to TRBJ2-1; D is unclear. V dropped 5 bases and J dropped 2 bases, with 1 base sitting between them. This CDR3 contains 11 residues. Germline V gives CDR1 SNHLY, CDR2 FYNNEI. The CDR3 DNA sequence: TGTGCCAGCAGTACCTACAATGAGCAGTTCTTC. Translation: CASSTYNEQFF.

The chain couples TRBV2 to TRBJ2-1; D is undetermined. The CDR3 totals 13 residues. Deletions cut 4 bases from V and 4 bases from J, with 8 bases between. The germline CDR1 and CDR2 sequences are SNHLY and FYNNEI. The CDR3 bases are TGTGCCAGCAGTGCGACTGGGTACAATGAGCAGTTCTTC. This sequence encodes CASSATGYNEQFF.

The rearrangement joins TRBV19 to TRBJ1-5; TRBD1 is a possible D gene (5 bases). The ends were cut back, 3 bases at V and 7 bases at J, with 7 bases in the middle. Germline values: CDR1 LNHDA, CDR2 SQIVND (reference sequence). The CDR3 spans 12 residues. CDR3 in amino acids: CASSMRGQPQHF. The CDR3 DNA reads as TGTGCCAGTAGTATGCGGGGCCAGCCCCAGCATTTT.

The chain combines TRBV29-1 with TRBJ2-1, with a possible D match to TRBD2 (6 bases). The CDR3 has 15 residues. Per germline, CDR1 SQVTM and CDR2 ANQGSEA. Trimming removed 0 bases at V and 4 bases at J, with 13 bases between. This CDR3 reads CSVEDWRAFYNEQFF. The CDR3 DNA reads TGCAGCGTTGAAGATTGGAGGGCCTTTTACAATGAGCAGTTCTTC.

The table lists this clone with a few counts. The genes are TRBV4-3 and TRBJ2-7; 7 nucleotides line up with TRBD2. The CDR3 loop spans 17 amino acids. With V trimmed by 2 bases and J by 2 bases, 12 bases remained unmatched. In germline, CDR1 is LGHNA, CDR2 YSLEER. In nucleotides, the CDR3 is TGCGCCAGCAGCCAACGATCGGGGCTAGCGGCTCCCTACGAGCAGTACTTC. The encoded protein is CASSQRSGLAAPYEQYF.

This chain joins TRBV7-9 and TRBJ1-4, with 10 bases fitting TRBD1. CDR1 and CDR2 from the germline V gene are SEHNR and FQNEAQ (reference sequence). This CDR3 comprises 17 residues. V was pared by 3 bases and J by 2 bases, with 6 bases of the junction left unmatched. As DNA, the CDR3 is TGTGCCAGCAGCTTGGGACAGGGGAGAGGGACTAATGAAAAACTGTTTTTT. Amino acids: CASSLGQGRGTNEKLFF.

This rearrangement joins TRBV29-1 to TRBJ1-1; D not resolved. The CDR3 sequence is 10 residues long. The germline V gene encodes CDR1 SQVTM and CDR2 ANQGSEA. Trimming cost V 4 bases and J 6 bases, with 6 bases left between them. For the CDR3, the DNA is TGCAGCGTTGGCGTTTCTGAAGCTTTCTTT. Residues: CSVGVSEAFF.

The chain links TRBV28 to TRBJ2-1; D might be TRBD1 (5 bases). This CDR3 contains 15 residues. Germline values: CDR1 MDHEN, CDR2 SYDVKM. CDR3 nucleotide sequence: TGTGGGATAAGGGGATCTCCTAGCTCCTACAATGAGCAGTTCTTC. Protein sequence: CGIRGSPSSYNEQFF.

This clone was counted a few times. Other DNA sequences in this sample translate to the same CDR3. The CDR3, as DNA: TGTGCCAGCAGCCAAGAGGGGAACCCCACAGATACGCAGTATTTT. Translating it yields CASSQEGNPTDTQYF. This chain connects TRBV4-2 to TRBJ2-3, with D hard to call. V shed 0 bases and J shed 2 bases, with 9 bases lying between them. CDR1 and CDR2 from the germline V gene are LGHNA and YNFKEQ. CDR3 size: 15 residues.